The 6 T cell receptor beta chains in this list originate from one sample, sequenced in a study of cytomegalovirus exposure and HLA in healthy donors. In the PCR, 60 Vbeta and 13 Jbeta primers were used. The assay was immunoSEQ multiplex PCR, and TCRdb's table has in-frame clones only and misses some. This table holds approximately 61,000 clones, about 61% found once. Sequencing used PBMCs. The source is a woman between 45 and 60 years old in good health and CMV-seronegative.

CDR3 DNA: TGCAGCGTTGGGGGGGGACAGGGCACAGATACGCAGTATTTT. It translates to CSVGGGQGTDTQYF. The V call is TRBV29-1, the J call TRBJ2-3; D is perhaps TRBD1 (8 bases). The V and J ends lost 4 bases and 1 base respectively, with 12 bases between them. The CDR3 loop spans 14 amino acids. Germline values: CDR1 SQVTM, CDR2 ANQGSEA.

The rearrangement uses TRBV7-2 and TRBJ2-7; no clear D. CDR3 length: 14 amino acids. The V and J ends lost 5 bases and 0 bases respectively, with 11 bases between them. Looked up from germline, CDR1 is SGHTA and CDR2 is FQGNSA. Here the CDR3 DNA reads TGTGCCAGCAGCCCGCACGCGAGCTCCTACGAGCAGTACTTC. Its translation is CASSPHASSYEQYF.

The chain carries TRBV4-3 and TRBJ1-1; 7 positions match TRBD1. This CDR3 has 14 amino acids. The ends lost 4 bases at V and 4 bases at J; junction bases unmatched: 6. Germline-derived CDR1 and CDR2 are LGHNA and YSLEER. The CDR3 region is CASSLTGAPTEAFF. The CDR3 DNA is TGCGCCAGCAGCCTCACAGGGGCCCCCACTGAAGCTTTCTTT.

The genes are TRBV9 and TRBJ2-1; 11 positions agree with TRBD2. With 1 base clipped from V and 7 bases from J, the junction kept 7 bases outside the gene matches. CDR1 is SGDLS, CDR2 YYNGEE, per germline. The CDR3 has 16 residues. The CDR3: CASSVTLAGAKNEQFF. DNA for the CDR3: TGTGCCAGCAGCGTAACACTAGCGGGAGCGAAGAATGAGCAGTTCTTC. Drawing the rest from reference TRBV9 and TRBJ2-1, the complete variable domain is DSGVTQTPKHLITATGQRVTLRCSPRSGDLSVYWYQQSLDQGLQFLIQYYNGEERAKGNILERFSAQQFPDLHSELNLSSLELGDSALYFCASSVTLAGAKNEQFFGPGTRLTVL.

The chain uses TRBV2 and TRBJ2-3, with D possibly being TRBD2 (6 bases). There are 15 residues in the CDR3. The germline V gene encodes CDR1 SNHLY and CDR2 FYNNEI. V was cut by 3 bases and J by 1 base, with 11 bases left in between. For the CDR3, the DNA is TGTGCCAGCAGTGATTGGGACTCCCGCACAGATACGCAGTATTTT. It is translated as CASSDWDSRTDTQYF.

V is TRBV5-6 and J is TRBJ2-1; 8 nucleotides align to TRBD2. After removal of 2 bases from V and 0 bases from J, the junction contained 7 bases not matched to a gene. The CDR3 loop spans 17 amino acids. The V gene's germline CDR1 is SGHDT and CDR2 YYEEEE. This CDR3 is CASSFSLSGDSYNEQFF. CDR3 DNA sequence: TGTGCCAGCAGCTTTTCCCTTAGCGGGGACTCCTACAATGAGCAGTTCTTC.